This T cell receptor (beta chain) was retrieved from a study of blood T cell repertoires in COVID-19. Across the whole study: From T cells, B-cell-depleted T cells, or PBMCs came the material, which was cDNA or gDNA.

Germline loops: CDR1 SGDLS, CDR2 YYNGEE. The V segment lost 2 bases and the J segment 8 bases; nucleotides outside the gene matches: 7. The CDR3 covers 15 residues. TCRdb's table, derived via immunoSEQ multiplex PCR, lists solely in-frame clones and lacks some. The data show 130,000 to 150,000 clones, with roughly 82% seen just once and more than 8.5% held by the top ten. This sequence originates from a man between 60 and 75 years old with active or convalescent COVID-19. The rearrangement uses TRBV9 and TRBJ2-1, with 10 bases fitting TRBD2. Sequencing input: peripheral blood. The chain's CDR3 is CASSVSSGRWYEQFF. CDR3 bases: TGTGCCAGCAGCGTTTCTAGCGGGAGATGGTATGAGCAGTTCTTC.